This passage covers 7 T cell receptor beta chains from one sample sequenced in a study of metastatic and nonmetastatic thyroid tumors. All patients reached thyroid surgery having received no treatment beforehand. MiXCR re-clonotyped the PCR reads for TCRdb. The sample yields roughly 23,000 clones, roughly 18% seen once. Sample: adjacent normal tissue. The origin of the receptors is a male donor with papillary thyroid cancer or a benign thyroid nodule (not recorded which). Some clones in this sample may be carry-over from other donors' samples.

This clone showed up many times. A much bigger clone sits one base away, suggesting this may be a read error. The chain couples TRBV7-2 to TRBJ2-3, with D hard to call. Trimming removed 2 bases at V and 1 base at J, with 1 base between. CDR3 length equals 12 residues. CDR1 SGHTA and CDR2 FQGNSA come from the germline V gene. CDR3 protein: CASSLCTDTQYF. Here the CDR3 DNA reads TGTGCCAGCAGCTTATGCACAGATACGCAGTATTTT.

This clone is termed medium-sized. The rearrangement uses TRBV6-2 or TRBV6-3 and TRBJ2-2, with 14 nucleotides matching TRBD2. This CDR3 spans 19 amino acids. From germline, CDR1 is MNHEY and CDR2 SVGEGT. Trimming at V came to 1 base and at J to 4 bases, leaving 8 bases not matched to a gene. The CDR3 reads CASSYLPGLAGATTGELFF. The CDR3 DNA reads TGTGCCAGCAGTTACTTACCGGGACTAGCGGGAGCAACCACCGGGGAGCTGTTTTTT.

The CDR3 spells CASSSQRKAFF. The CDR3 DNA follows: TGTGCCAGCAGTTCACAGAGAAAAGCTTTCTTT. The gene calls are TRBV12-3 or TRBV12-4 and TRBJ1-1; D uncertain. CDR3 length equals 11 residues. The V end was cut by 4 bases, the J end by 9 bases, with 9 bases between.

This clone is classed as medium-sized. CDR3 bases: TGTGCCAGCACCCGACTAGCGGGACATGGGGAGCAGTACGTC. Protein sequence: CASTRLAGHGEQYV. The chain uses TRBV6-2 or TRBV6-3 and TRBJ2-7; the match to TRBD2 covers 11 bases. Germline CDR1 and CDR2: MNHEY and SVGEGT. J lost 7 bases, V lost 7 bases, and 9 bases had no gene match. This CDR3 is built from 14 residues.

There are many counts of this clone. The V and J genes are TRBV7-3 and TRBJ2-1; D perhaps matches TRBD2 (6 bases). Germline values: CDR1 SGHTA, CDR2 FQGTGA. The CDR3 extends over 13 amino acids. Trimming stripped 2 bases from V and 13 bases from J, with 15 bases between. CDR3 DNA: TGTGCCAGCAGCTTAGGTGTGGGGGGAGACCAGTTCTTC. Translation gives CASSLGVGGDQFF. The whole variable domain, remainder taken from reference TRBV7-3 and TRBJ2-1, is GAGVSQTPSNKVTEKGKYVELRCDPISGHTALYWYRQSLGQGPEFLIYFQGTGAADDSGLPNDRFFAVRPEGSVSTLKIQRTERGDSAVYLCASSLGVGGDQFFGPGTRLTVL.

The chain recombines TRBV11-2 with TRBJ2-7; 13 bases align to TRBD2. This CDR3 region has 18 residues. The germline V gene has CDR1 SGHAT and CDR2 FQNNGV. Trimming took 6 bases from V and 3 from J; bases not matched to a gene: 14. The DNA of the CDR3 is TGTGCCAGCAGACCCGGGACTAGCGGGGTGCCGAGCTTCTACGAGCAGTACTTC. It translates to CASRPGTSGVPSFYEQYF.

This clone is labeled medium-sized. The chain uses TRBV24-1 and TRBJ2-3; 7 bases fit TRBD1. Trimming took 3 bases from V and 8 from J; bases not matched to a gene: 10. The V gene's germline CDR1 is KGHDR and CDR2 SFDVKD. The CDR3 runs 15 residues. CDR3 sequence (DNA): TGTGCCACCAGTGATCCACAACAGGGGCGAGGTACGCAGTATTTT. Amino acid sequence: CATSDPQQGRGTQYF.